The 20 T cell receptor beta chains presented below share a single source sample, sequenced in a study of regulatory T cells in long-lasting Graves disease. Noted time point: newly diagnosed GD, antithyroid drugs for less than 3 months. There was RNA extracted from PBMCs, and the TCR library was made from it. Construction of TCR beta libraries relied on iRepertoire HTBI primers and on Arm-PCR targeting CDR3 regions. TCRdb redid the calling of the multiplex PCR reads with MiXCR, one entry per CDR3 protein. In the table there are approximately 210,000 distinct CDR3 sequences, 15% to 20% of which are singletons. The specimen was peripheral blood mononuclear cells (PBMCs), collected at new diagnosis, from a patient treated with antithyroid drugs. The receptors were gathered from a female donor with Graves disease.

This clonotype was detected ten times or more. V is TRBV4-1 and J is TRBJ2-1, with 9 bases aligning to TRBD2. Trimming cost V 4 bases and J 4 bases; bases outside gene matches: 8. Per the germline V gene, CDR1 is MGHRA and CDR2 is YSYEKL. The CDR3 is 16 residues long. The CDR3 sequence: CASSRVRLAVYNEQFF. The DNA for the CDR3 is TGCGCCAGCAGCCGAGTGAGACTAGCGGTTTACAATGAGCAGTTCTTC.

A few counts support this clonotype. The V call is TRBV29-1, the J call TRBJ2-3; D is perhaps TRBD1 (5 bases). The CDR3 extends over 13 amino acids. CDR1 is SQVTM and CDR2 is ANQGSEA in the germline V gene. Trimming pared 4 bases from V and 4 bases from J, leaving 12 bases between. The CDR3 protein is CSVAPRQSDTQYF. The DNA for the CDR3 is TGCAGCGTTGCACCGCGACAGTCAGATACGCAGTATTTT.

This clonotype was seen more than once but under ten times. The V and J genes are TRBV25-1 and TRBJ2-3, with 7 bases lining up with TRBD1. Trimming cost V 2 bases and J 7 bases; bases outside gene matches: 3. The CDR3 has 13 amino acids. The V gene's germline CDR1 is MGHDK and CDR2 SYGVNS. The CDR3 DNA reads TGTGCCAGCAGTGAACGACAGGGAAATACGCAGTATTTT. It is translated as CASSERQGNTQYF.

Ten or more counts support this clonotype. This chain joins TRBV15 and TRBJ1-2; maybe TRBD1 (5 bases). The length of the CDR3 is 14 residues. Trimming took off 1 base at V and 1 base at J, with 7 bases between the two ends. CDR1 is LNHNV and CDR2 is YYDKDF in the germline V gene (reference sequence). The CDR3 here is CATSRGGFNYGYTF. In nucleotides, the CDR3 is TGTGCCACCAGCAGAGGGGGCTTTAACTATGGCTACACCTTC.

This clonotype was picked up many times. This CDR3 reads CASSFPGVYGYTF. CDR3 nucleotide sequence: TGTGCCAGCAGCTTTCCAGGGGTCTATGGCTACACCTTC. The gene calls are TRBV5-6 and TRBJ1-2; TRBD1 might be the D (6 bases). V lost 2 bases and J 4 bases, leaving 9 bases between the germline ends. CDR1 is SGHDT, CDR2 YYEEEE, per germline. The CDR3 length is 13 residues.

This clonotype was observed at least ten times. The chain recombines TRBV7-9 with TRBJ1-2, with D tentatively TRBD1 (5 bases). Trimming stripped 2 bases from V and 4 bases from J, with 11 bases between. The length of the CDR3 is 14 residues. CDR1 is SEHNR and CDR2 is FQNEAQ in the germline V gene (reference sequence). In nucleotides, the CDR3 is TGTGCCAGCAGCTTACCGGGACGGAGCTATGGCTACACCTTC. The encoded protein is CASSLPGRSYGYTF.

The chain combines TRBV7-2 with TRBJ2-7; 8 nucleotides line up with TRBD2. The V gene end was trimmed by 8 bases and the J gene end by 6 bases; junction bases not matched to a gene: 15. The CDR3 loop spans 15 amino acids. CDR1 is SGHTA, CDR2 FQGNSA, per germline. Here the CDR3 reads CASPGGDPGVFEQYF. DNA of the CDR3: TGTGCCAGCCCCGGGGGGGACCCGGGGGTCTTCGAGCAGTACTTC.

The CDR3 sequence: CASSLGTWETQYF. As DNA, the CDR3 is TGTGCCAGCAGCTTAGGAACGTGGGAGACCCAGTACTTC. The chain joins TRBV7-2 to TRBJ2-5; D is undetermined. The CDR3 runs 13 residues. Germline CDR1 reads SGHTA; CDR2 reads FQGNSA. Trimming cost V 1 base and J 5 bases, with 8 bases left between them.

This clonotype was counted ten times or more. The chain links TRBV28 to TRBJ2-1, with D possibly being TRBD2 (5 bases). CDR3 length equals 13 residues. Per germline, CDR1 MDHEN and CDR2 SYDVKM. Trimming stripped 2 bases from V and 8 bases from J, with 10 bases between. CDR3 nucleotide sequence: TGTGCCAGCAGTTTAAGTGGGAGTGATGAGCAGTTCTTC. Protein sequence: CASSLSGSDEQFF. The full variable domain, completed using reference TRBV28 and TRBJ2-1, is DVKVTQSSRYLVKRTGEKVFLECVQDMDHENMFWYRQDPGLGLRLIYFSYDVKMKEKGDIPEGYSVSREKKERFSLILESASTNQTSMYLCASSLSGSDEQFFGPGTRLTVL.

This clonotype showed up many times. The chain links TRBV5-1 to TRBJ1-1; possible D gene TRBD1, 5 bases. Trimming took 6 bases from V and 4 from J, leaving 22 bases between them. The CDR3 extends over 16 amino acids. The V gene's germline CDR1 is SGHRS and CDR2 YFSETQ. The CDR3 DNA reads as TGCGCCAGCACCCAAGAACAAGGGAGGGGTGGCACTGAAGCTTTCTTT. Protein sequence: CASTQEQGRGGTEAFF. The entire variable domain, with the rest obtained from reference TRBV5-1 and TRBJ1-1, is as follows: KAGVTQTPRYLIKTRGQQVTLSCSPISGHRSVSWYQQTPGQGLQFLFEYFSETQRNKGNFPGRFSGRQFSNSRSEMNVSTLELGDSALYLCASTQEQGRGGTEAFFGQGTRLTVV.

In this sample, this clonotype turned up many times. This chain links TRBV24-1 with TRBJ2-7; 8 bases align to TRBD2. This CDR3 contains 16 residues. Germline V lookup: CDR1 KGHDR, CDR2 SFDVKD. J gave up 6 bases and V 0 bases, and 9 bases lay outside the gene matches. CDR3 coding DNA: TGTGCCACCAGTGATTTGACTAGCGGACTTTACGCCGAGCAGTACTTC. Its translation: CATSDLTSGLYAEQYF.

This clonotype was counted ten times or more. The chain joins TRBV30 to TRBJ1-2; weak D call: TRBD1 (6 bases). V was shortened by 2 bases and J by 4 bases, with 17 bases between the two germline ends. In germline, CDR1 is GTSNPN, CDR2 SVGIG (reference sequence). This CDR3 comprises 15 residues. CDR3 region: CAWSLAGGAPYGYTF. The CDR3 nucleotides read TGTGCCTGGAGTTTGGCGGGGGGGGCTCCCTATGGCTACACCTTC.

This clonotype has at least ten counts. The chain carries TRBV12-3 or TRBV12-4 and TRBJ2-1; D unclear. The CDR3 has 12 residues. Trimming cost V 1 base and J 6 bases, with 4 bases left between them. The CDR3, as DNA: TGTGCCAGCAGTTTAGGGTCCAATGAGCAGTTCTTC. Residues: CASSLGSNEQFF.

The chain couples TRBV12-3 or TRBV12-4 to TRBJ2-7; 9 bases agree with TRBD1. This CDR3 comprises 15 residues. With V trimmed by 6 bases and J by 2 bases, 8 bases remained unmatched. The CDR3 here is CASRVGQGFTYEQYF. The CDR3 nucleotides read TGTGCCAGCAGGGTCGGACAGGGGTTTACCTACGAGCAGTACTTC.

This clonotype was recorded many times. The chain uses TRBV7-3 and TRBJ2-3; D is ambiguous. The CDR3 contains 13 residues. The V end lost 2 bases, the J end lost 1 base, and 4 bases lay between the germline ends. The germline V gene encodes CDR1 SGHTA and CDR2 FQGTGA. The CDR3 here is CASSLDGTDTQYF. Written as DNA, the CDR3 is TGTGCCAGCAGCTTAGACGGCACAGATACGCAGTATTTT.

This clonotype has only a few counts. The V and J genes are TRBV9 and TRBJ2-7; 13 bases agree with TRBD2. The CDR3 extends over 19 amino acids. V lost 0 bases, J lost 3 bases, and 12 bases stayed unmatched. The germline CDR1 and CDR2 sequences are SGDLS and YYNGEE. Here the CDR3 DNA reads TGTGCCAGCAGCGTAGAGGGGACTAGCGGGATAAATTCGAACTACGAGCAGTACTTC. Its protein product is CASSVEGTSGINSNYEQYF.

V is TRBV20-1 and J is TRBJ2-7, with 12 bases lining up with TRBD1. The CDR3 consists of 15 residues. Germline V gene sequence: CDR1 DFQATT, CDR2 SNEGSKA (reference sequence). V shed 6 bases, J shed 6 bases, and the junction held 12 bases outside the gene matches. Here the CDR3 DNA reads TGCAGTGCCCTTCCGGGACAGGGGGCAGAATCCGAGCAGTACTTC. Translated, it gives CSALPGQGAESEQYF.

This clonotype came up many times. This rearrangement joins TRBV20-1 to TRBJ1-4; D not certain. V lost 2 bases and J 3 bases, leaving 4 bases between the germline ends. Germline-derived CDR1 and CDR2 are DFQATT and SNEGSKA (reference sequence). CDR3 length equals 12 residues. The CDR3 is CSARRPNEKLFF. CDR3 DNA sequence: TGCAGTGCTAGAAGGCCTAATGAAAAACTGTTTTTT.

This rearrangement joins TRBV24-1 to TRBJ1-2; 9 bases are shared with TRBD1. CDR1 is KGHDR and CDR2 is SFDVKD in the germline V gene. V gave up 1 base and J gave up 7 bases; unmatched junction bases: 9. The CDR3 consists of 16 residues. The CDR3 nucleotides read TGTGCCACCAGTGATTTTTCCCGGGACAGGGAGCCTGGCTACACCTTC. Protein: CATSDFSRDREPGYTF.

The chain uses TRBV25-1 and TRBJ2-6; D could derive from TRBD1 or TRBD2 (5 bases each). The CDR3 loop spans 14 amino acids. CDR1 and CDR2 (germline): MGHDK, SYGVNS. The CDR3 sequence is CAAGGGSGANVLTF. CDR3 DNA sequence: TGTGCAGCTGGTGGGGGCTCTGGGGCCAACGTCCTGACTTTC.